This entry lists 13 T cell receptor beta chains sequenced from one sample in a study of cytomegalovirus exposure and HLA in healthy donors. With 60 Vbeta and 13 Jbeta primers, the PCR was carried out. Clones were sequenced by immunoSEQ multiplex PCR, and TCRdb holds only the in-frame ones, with some missing. The sample lists roughly 100,000 clones, about 13% occurring once. What was sequenced was PBMCs. The receptor set was obtained from a man aged 35 to 55 in good health and CMV-seropositive.

This clone was seen more than once but under ten times. This rearrangement joins TRBV29-1 to TRBJ2-5; tentative D call: TRBD2 (6 bases). The CDR3 is 12 residues long. Deletions cut 4 bases from V and 4 bases from J, with 10 bases between. CDR1 and CDR2 from the germline V gene are SQVTM and ANQGSEA. The CDR3 spells CSVVSGRETQYF. In DNA, the CDR3 is TGCAGCGTTGTCTCCGGGAGAGAGACCCAGTACTTC.

Only one count was recorded for this clone. The chain joins TRBV23-1 to TRBJ2-7, with TRBD2 as a possible D gene (7 bases). TRBV23-1 carries the ORF label, with uncertain function. This CDR3 comprises 17 residues. The V end was cut by 0 bases, the J end by 1 base, with 16 bases between. Written as DNA, the CDR3 is TGCGCCAGCAGTCAATCGAGGGCCAGCGGGACATCCTACGAGCAGTACTTC. Translated: CASSQSRASGTSYEQYF.

This clone showed up just a few times. The rearrangement links TRBV7-9 to TRBJ1-2; 7 nucleotides match TRBD1. Germline values: CDR1 SEHNR, CDR2 FQNEAQ (reference sequence). The CDR3 has 15 residues. J was trimmed by 3 bases and V by 1 base; bases with no gene match: 5. For the CDR3, the DNA is TGTGCCAGCAGCTTAGGGACAGGTTCAGACTATGGCTACACCTTC. Translation: CASSLGTGSDYGYTF.

The gene calls are TRBV2 and TRBJ2-3, with no clear D. The CDR3 length is 14 residues. Trimming pared 2 bases from V and 5 bases from J, leaving 11 bases between. Germline CDR1 reads SNHLY; CDR2 reads FYNNEI. The CDR3 bases are TGTGCCAGCAGTGAACAAACTCCCCGAGATACGCAGTATTTT. This sequence encodes CASSEQTPRDTQYF. Together with reference TRBV2 and TRBJ2-3, the CDR3 gives the full variable domain: EPEVTQTPSHQVTQMGQEVILRCVPISNHLYFYWYRQILGQKVEFLVSFYNNEISEKSEIFDDQFSVERPDGSNFTLKIRSTKLEDSAMYFCASSEQTPRDTQYFGPGTRLTVL.

The chain is built from TRBV30 and TRBJ1-2, with a tentative D call TRBD1 (6 bases). With 7 bases removed from V and 4 bases from J, the gap between germline ends came to 19 bases. The CDR3 length is 14 residues. Per the germline V gene, CDR1 is GTSNPN and CDR2 is SVGIG (reference sequence). The CDR3 sequence is CALGRGGGGYGYTF. Here the CDR3 DNA reads TGTGCCTTGGGAAGGGGGGGCGGGGGCTATGGCTACACCTTC.

This chain joins TRBV30 and TRBJ2-7, with TRBD1 as a possible D gene (6 bases). The germline V gene encodes CDR1 GTSNPN and CDR2 SVGIG (reference sequence). The CDR3 totals 13 residues. V lost 7 bases and J 2 bases, leaving 15 bases between the germline ends. The CDR3 DNA is TGTGCCTACCTAACAGGGTACGCCTACGAGCAGTACTTC. It yields the protein CAYLTGYAYEQYF.

This clone was detected only a few times. V and J are TRBV9 and TRBJ1-2; no firm D call. The CDR3 is 13 residues long. Deletions cut 3 bases from V and 4 bases from J, with 10 bases between. Germline CDR1 and CDR2: SGDLS and YYNGEE. This CDR3 is CASSGGIIYGYTF. CDR3 DNA: TGTGCCAGCAGCGGCGGGATTATCTATGGCTACACCTTC.

This clone was seen a handful of times. The V and J genes are TRBV28 and TRBJ2-5; 10 bases are shared with TRBD2. J was trimmed by 1 base and V by 3 bases; bases with no gene match: 11. The CDR3 runs to 18 residues. Germline V gene sequence: CDR1 MDHEN, CDR2 SYDVKM. CDR3 residues: CASSLGLAGADFQETQYF. The CDR3 DNA reads as TGTGCCAGCAGTTTGGGTCTAGCGGGAGCAGATTTCCAAGAGACCCAGTACTTC.

The CDR3 DNA is TGCGCCAGCAGCCGCTTTGGCGGCTACAATGAGCAGTTCTTC. Translation gives CASSRFGGYNEQFF. V and J are TRBV4-3 and TRBJ2-1; D gene uncertain. V was pared by 4 bases and J by 3 bases, with 10 bases between. Germline loops: CDR1 LGHNA, CDR2 YSLEER. The CDR3 spans 14 residues.

The table lists this clone with a few counts. The CDR3 DNA follows: TGTGCCAGCAGCTTAGTGGGAGGGACAGGGGCCTACGAGCAGTACTTC. Translated, it gives CASSLVGGTGAYEQYF. The rearrangement uses TRBV7-6 and TRBJ2-7; 10 bases line up with TRBD1. The J segment lost 2 bases and the V segment lost 1 base, leaving 5 bases of the junction unmatched. This CDR3 spans 16 amino acids. In germline, CDR1 is SGHVS, CDR2 FNYEAQ.

The chain links TRBV29-1 to TRBJ2-7; unclear D gene. Germline lookup yields CDR1 SQVTM and CDR2 ANQGSEA. CDR3 length equals 12 residues. The V end lost 4 bases, the J end lost 5 bases, and 12 bases lay between the germline ends. CDR3 DNA: TGCAGCGTTGGATCTCGGCAGGACGAGCAGTACTTC. This sequence encodes CSVGSRQDEQYF.

This chain links TRBV29-1 with TRBJ1-3; D is undetermined. The CDR3 contains 14 residues. Trimming removed 5 bases from V and 0 bases from J, with 11 bases in between. Per germline, CDR1 SQVTM and CDR2 ANQGSEA. CDR3 residues: CSVQTPNSGNTIYF. The DNA of the CDR3 is TGCAGCGTTCAGACTCCGAACTCTGGAAACACCATATATTTT.

This chain connects TRBV27 to TRBJ2-7, with a possible D match to TRBD2 (5 bases). Germline V CDR1 and CDR2: MNHEY, SMNVEV (reference sequence). V gave up 6 bases and J gave up 2 bases, with 11 bases separating them. The CDR3 is 13 amino acids. The CDR3 nucleotides read TGTGCCAGCAGAAATGCCGGGACCTACGAGCAGTACTTC. This sequence encodes CASRNAGTYEQYF.